A single sample is the source of the 21 T cell receptor beta chains below, sequenced in a study of T-cell memory formation after mild COVID-19. A single record per CDR3 protein comes from TCRdb applying MiXCR to the 5' RACE reads. The sample gives more than 300,000 distinct CDR3 sequences, roughly an eighth of which show up once; 21% is in the top ten. The sample consisted of PBMCs or a T cell subset sorted from them (not recorded which). These receptor sequences come from a man younger than 35 who had mild COVID-19 (a few samples of this study predate the infection). Cell type and time point are not known.

This clonotype was detected only a few times. The gene calls are TRBV7-2 and TRBJ2-7; D tentatively fits TRBD1 or TRBD2 (5 bases each). Trimming stripped 6 bases from V and 0 bases from J, with 12 bases between. This CDR3 contains 14 residues. Per germline, CDR1 SGHTA and CDR2 FQGNSA. CDR3 sequence reads: CASSHRDGSYEQYV. DNA for the CDR3: TGTGCCAGCAGTCACCGGGACGGCTCCTACGAGCAGTACGTC.

The chain employs TRBV20-1 and TRBJ1-2; maybe TRBD1 (5 bases). Germline CDR1 reads DFQATT; CDR2 reads SNEGSKA (reference sequence). Trimming shortened V by 6 bases and J by 2 bases, and 10 bases separated the two germline ends. The CDR3 covers 12 residues. In DNA form, the CDR3 reads TGCAGTGCCTCCGGGGCCAACTATGGCTACACCTTC. Translation gives CSASGANYGYTF.

The rearrangement uses TRBV7-2 and TRBJ1-1; TRBD1 is a possible D gene (5 bases). The CDR3 has 15 amino acids. V was shortened by 1 base and J by 2 bases, with 11 bases between the two germline ends. CDR1 is SGHTA, CDR2 FQGNSA, per germline. The CDR3 is CASSLGWGSNTEAFF. In DNA, the CDR3 is TGTGCCAGCAGCTTAGGTTGGGGCAGTAACACTGAAGCTTTCTTT.

This clonotype has a handful of counts. In DNA, the CDR3 is TGTGCCAGCAGCTTTAGCGGGGGGTGGAATGAGCAGTTCTTC. Protein: CASSFSGGWNEQFF. The chain joins TRBV7-3 to TRBJ2-1, with 10 bases identical to TRBD2. V gave up 3 bases and J gave up 7 bases; unmatched junction bases: 3. The CDR3 length is 14 residues. The germline V gene has CDR1 SGHTA and CDR2 FQGTGA.

This clonotype was recorded a few times. This sequence joins TRBV30 and TRBJ2-7, with a weak D call TRBD2 (6 bases). V gave up 3 bases and J gave up 0 bases, with 9 bases separating them. The germline CDR1 and CDR2 sequences are GTSNPN and SVGIG (reference sequence). This CDR3 has 13 residues. The CDR3 DNA sequence: TGTGCCTGGAGCCCGGGGGTCTCCTACGAGCAGTACTTC. Protein product: CAWSPGVSYEQYF.

V gene TRBV6-5 combines with J gene TRBJ1-3; D is possibly TRBD1 (5 bases). Germline V gene sequence: CDR1 MNHEY, CDR2 SVGAGI. The CDR3 sequence is 16 residues long. The V and J ends lost 0 bases and 2 bases respectively, with 11 bases between them. The CDR3 sequence: CASSYSAGTPGNTIYF. The CDR3 region has the DNA TGTGCCAGCAGTTACTCTGCCGGGACGCCTGGAAACACCATATATTTT.

The chain employs TRBV6-1 and TRBJ2-3; D gene uncertain. This CDR3 region has 14 residues. Trimming pared 5 bases from V and 6 bases from J, leaving 15 bases between. In germline, CDR1 is MNHNS, CDR2 SASEGT. The CDR3 sequence: CASSYSTSMDTQYF. In nucleotides, the CDR3 is TGTGCCAGCAGTTACTCTACCTCCATGGATACGCAGTATTTT.

This clonotype turned up a few times. V gene TRBV5-5 combines with J gene TRBJ2-6; 7 bases align to TRBD1. The J segment lost 2 bases and the V segment lost 1 base, leaving 6 bases of the junction unmatched. This CDR3 contains 17 residues. Germline CDR1 reads SGHKS; CDR2 reads YYEKEE (reference sequence). The CDR3 region is CASSLRDRVAGANVLTF. In nucleotides, the CDR3 is TGTGCCAGCAGCTTGCGCGACAGGGTCGCTGGGGCCAACGTCCTGACTTTC.

This clonotype was seen more than once but under ten times. This chain uses TRBV7-6 with TRBJ2-5; 13 nucleotides align to TRBD2. This CDR3 contains 18 residues. Trimming took 5 bases from V and 1 from J; bases not matched to a gene: 10. CDR1 and CDR2 (germline): SGHVS, FNYEAQ. CDR3 DNA sequence: TGTGCCAGCAGCGCAAGGACTAGCGGGGGAACTCGCCAAGAGACCCAGTACTTC. This encodes CASSARTSGGTRQETQYF.

The chain uses TRBV11-2 and TRBJ1-3, with D hard to call. CDR1 is SGHAT and CDR2 is FQNNGV in the germline V gene. The CDR3 extends over 14 amino acids. Trimming took 5 bases from V and 4 from J, leaving 12 bases between them. CDR3 nucleotide sequence: TGTGCCAGCAGCGCCCTCCAAAGAGGAAACACCATATATTTT. Translated: CASSALQRGNTIYF. Together with reference TRBV11-2 and TRBJ1-3, the CDR3 gives the full variable domain: EAGVAQSPRYKIIEKRQSVAFWCNPISGHATLYWYQQILGQGPKLLIQFQNNGVVDDSQLPKDRFSAERLKGVDSTLKIQPAKLEDSAVYLCASSALQRGNTIYFGEGSWLTVV.

This clonotype has a handful of counts. The chain links TRBV6-5 to TRBJ2-3; D possibly corresponds to TRBD1 (5 bases). The CDR3 runs 15 residues. V was trimmed by 2 bases and J by 0 bases, leaving 9 bases between them. Germline CDR1 reads MNHEY; CDR2 reads SVGAGI. CDR3 loop: CASSYGAASTDTQYF. The CDR3 nucleotides are TGTGCCAGCAGTTACGGGGCGGCAAGCACAGATACGCAGTATTTT.

The sample holds a few counts of this clonotype. The chain employs TRBV7-9 and TRBJ2-5, with 11 bases matching TRBD2. The CDR3 consists of 16 residues. Germline trimming cut 5 bases from V and 2 bases from J; bases unmatched to any gene: 7. The germline V gene has CDR1 SEHNR and CDR2 FQNEAQ (reference sequence). The CDR3 sequence is CASSPLAGAIQETQYF. The CDR3 bases are TGTGCCAGCAGCCCACTAGCGGGGGCCATACAAGAGACCCAGTACTTC.

This clonotype has more than one count but fewer than ten. The V gene is TRBV5-1, the J gene TRBJ2-2, with D perhaps TRBD1 (6 bases). The CDR3 is 14 amino acids. Germline loops: CDR1 SGHRS, CDR2 YFSETQ. V was cut by 5 bases and J by 6 bases, with 14 bases left in between. Here the CDR3 DNA reads TGCGCCAGCAGGCAAAAACAGGGCCCCGGGGAGCTGTTTTTT. This sequence encodes CASRQKQGPGELFF.

The rearrangement links TRBV5-1 to TRBJ1-1, with TRBD1 as a possible D gene (5 bases). The germline V gene has CDR1 SGHRS and CDR2 YFSETQ. Between the trimmed V and J ends, which lost 2 bases and 4 bases, there was a span of 12 bases. CDR3 length equals 14 residues. The CDR3 DNA sequence: TGCGCCAGCAGCTTCAGAGGGACGGGCACTGAAGCTTTCTTT. It codes for CASSFRGTGTEAFF.

This clonotype appeared a few times. The chain has TRBV4-3 and TRBJ2-3; 7 bases are shared with TRBD2. The germline V gene encodes CDR1 LGHNA and CDR2 YSLEER. Trimming at V came to 0 bases and at J to 2 bases, leaving 8 bases not matched to a gene. This CDR3 is built from 17 residues. The DNA of the CDR3 is TGCGCCAGCAGCCAAGACCGAGCGGGGCCCCCCACAGATACGCAGTATTTT. Translation gives CASSQDRAGPPTDTQYF.

This clonotype was picked up a small number of times. One junction end disagrees with the germline gene, perhaps due to a read error. The chain combines TRBV18 with TRBJ2-1; 8 bases fit TRBD2. CDR3 size: 18 residues. The germline V gene has CDR1 KGHSH and CDR2 LQKENI. The CDR3 is CASSLGTRIRIGYSEQFF. In nucleotides, the CDR3 is TGTGCCAGCTCACTAGGGACTAGGATAAGAATAGGATACAGTGAGCAGTTCTTC.

The V and J genes are TRBV6-5 and TRBJ2-5; D ambiguous. Germline CDR1 is MNHEY and CDR2 is SVGAGI. V gave up 2 bases and J gave up 9 bases, with 7 bases separating them. The CDR3 sequence is 11 residues long. The CDR3 here is CASSYASAQYF. CDR3 bases: TGTGCCAGCAGTTACGCCTCGGCCCAGTACTTC.

The chain has TRBV4-3 and TRBJ2-7; no reliable D call. The CDR3 loop spans 14 amino acids. Germline CDR1 LGHNA, CDR2 YSLEER. V lost 1 base and J lost 0, with 7 bases in between. In DNA, the CDR3 is TGCGCCAGCAGCCAAGGACGGTTCTCCTACGAGCAGTACTTC. Amino acid sequence: CASSQGRFSYEQYF.

The genes are TRBV24-1 and TRBJ1-2, with D possibly TRBD1 on 5 matching bases. The germline V gene encodes CDR1 KGHDR and CDR2 SFDVKD. This CDR3 has 13 amino acids. V lost 4 bases, J lost 0 bases, and 5 bases lay in between. This CDR3 reads CATSEGPNYGYTF. The CDR3 DNA follows: TGTGCCACCAGTGAGGGGCCTAACTATGGCTACACCTTC.

This clonotype was detected a few times. The chain recombines TRBV7-6 with TRBJ2-1; TRBD2 aligns across 9 bases. With V trimmed by 1 base and J by 4 bases, 8 bases remained unmatched. Germline CDR1 reads SGHVS; CDR2 reads FNYEAQ. CDR3 length equals 17 residues. This chain's CDR3 is CASSLGSGTSLYNEQFF. DNA of the CDR3: TGTGCCAGCAGCTTAGGTTCGGGGACTAGCCTATACAATGAGCAGTTCTTC.

The chain recombines TRBV29-1 with TRBJ1-1; unclear D gene. The CDR3 runs to 13 residues. Germline-derived CDR1 and CDR2 are SQVTM and ANQGSEA. Trimming cost V 3 bases and J 6 bases, with 14 bases left between them. The CDR3 reads CSVDEVSRPEAFF. CDR3 DNA sequence: TGCAGCGTTGACGAGGTTTCGCGTCCTGAAGCTTTCTTT.